The 21 T cell receptor beta chains listed next were all sequenced from one sample in a study of blood T cell repertoires in COVID-19. Method: immunoSEQ multiplex PCR; TCRdb's copy keeps in-frame clones and lacks some. The table records around 340,000 clones, 80% to 90% of them present only once. The specimen sequenced was PBMCs or T cells enriched from blood (not recorded which). The receptors here all came from a woman aged 40 to 50 with acute COVID-19.

The chain employs TRBV5-4 and TRBJ2-4; 9 nucleotides match TRBD1. J gave up 9 bases and V 3 bases, and 13 bases lay outside the gene matches. This CDR3 contains 16 residues. CDR1 and CDR2 (germline): SGHNT, YYREEE (reference sequence). The CDR3 bases are TGTGCCAGCAGCTCCCTGGGGACAGGGTCAGGGAGCATTCAGTACTTC. It specifies CASSSLGTGSGSIQYF.

In DNA form, the CDR3 reads TGCAGCGTCCTCACAAAGGCTTGGGACAGGGGGCATCACGAGCAGTACTTC. Its translation: CSVLTKAWDRGHHEQYF. V gene TRBV29-1 combines with J gene TRBJ2-7, with 12 bases identical to TRBD1. This CDR3 spans 17 amino acids. CDR1 and CDR2 (germline): SQVTM, ANQGSEA. V trimming: 6 bases; J trimming: 5 bases; junction bases outside the gene matches: 17.

The rearrangement uses TRBV19 and TRBJ2-3, with TRBD2 matching 7 bases. The germline V gene encodes CDR1 LNHDA and CDR2 SQIVND (reference sequence). There are 14 residues in the CDR3. V dropped 1 base and J dropped 3; count of bases not matched to a gene: 1. The CDR3 protein is CASSIGGGTDTQYF. The CDR3 DNA follows: TGTGCCAGTAGTATAGGCGGGGGTACAGATACGCAGTATTTT. The entire variable domain, with the rest obtained from reference TRBV19 and TRBJ2-3, is as follows: DGGITQSPKYLFRKEGQNVTLSCEQNLNHDAMYWYRQDPGQGLRLIYYSQIVNDFQKGDIAEGYSVSREKKESFPLTVTSAQKNPTAFYLCASSIGGGTDTQYFGPGTRLTVL.

The gene calls are TRBV18 and TRBJ1-3; 9 bases align to TRBD1. Germline CDR1 is KGHSH and CDR2 is LQKENI. The junction had 6 bases not matched to a gene; V was cut back by 6 bases and J by 0 bases. The CDR3 contains 16 residues. The CDR3 coding sequence is TGTGCCAGCTCCTCCCAGGGACAGGGCTCTGGAAACACCATATATTTT. This encodes CASSSQGQGSGNTIYF.

CDR3 sequence (DNA): TGCAGTGCTAGAGAGCGCAAAGAGCAGTTCTTC. Translating it yields CSARERKEQFF. This chain uses TRBV20-1 with TRBJ2-1; D not resolved. This CDR3 region has 11 residues. V was clipped by 0 bases and J by 10 bases, with 7 bases between them. Germline assignment: CDR1 DFQATT and CDR2 SNEGSKA (reference sequence).

This chain connects TRBV6-5 to TRBJ1-1, with 7 bases matching TRBD1. Germline V gives CDR1 MNHEY, CDR2 SVGAGI. J was trimmed by 1 base and V by 7 bases; bases with no gene match: 6. This CDR3 is 14 amino acids long. CDR3 region: CASNRGTANTEAFF. CDR3 DNA: TGTGCCAGCAATAGGGGGACAGCGAACACTGAAGCTTTCTTT.

This clone was observed a handful of times. The chain employs TRBV28 and TRBJ1-6, with D perhaps matching TRBD1 (6 bases). Germline V lookup: CDR1 MDHEN, CDR2 SYDVKM. Deletions cut 5 bases from V and 7 bases from J, with 12 bases between. CDR3 length: 14 amino acids. CDR3 region: CASSLQTGNSPLHF. The DNA for the CDR3 is TGTGCCAGCAGTCTACAGACAGGCAATTCACCCCTCCACTTT.

The chain combines TRBV28 with TRBJ1-6; D is ambiguous. V was cut by 7 bases and J by 8 bases, with 15 bases left in between. CDR1 is MDHEN, CDR2 SYDVKM, per germline. This CDR3 is built from 14 residues. The CDR3 DNA sequence: TGTGCCAGCACCTCGGTCGGTTCGTATTCACCCCTCCACTTT. This encodes CASTSVGSYSPLHF.

The chain carries TRBV27 and TRBJ2-2; unclear D gene. Trimming removed 4 bases at V and 4 bases at J, with 19 bases between. Germline lookup yields CDR1 MNHEY and CDR2 SMNVEV (reference sequence). This CDR3 has 17 residues. The CDR3 DNA reads as TGTGCCAGCAGTTGGAACGCTGCCCATTCGGGCACCGGGGAGCTGTTTTTT. Translated: CASSWNAAHSGTGELFF.

J is TRBJ2-5 and V is TRBV27, with TRBD2 identical over 9 bases. Trimming cost V 4 bases and J 4 bases; bases outside gene matches: 7. There are 15 residues in the CDR3. Germline CDR1 and CDR2: MNHEY and SMNVEV (reference sequence). The CDR3 coding sequence is TGTGCCAGCAGTTCCGGACTAGCGTCTTCAGAGACCCAGTACTTC. Protein product: CASSSGLASSETQYF.

The chain combines TRBV7-2 with TRBJ2-7; possible D gene TRBD2, 6 bases. This CDR3 contains 14 residues. Germline assignment: CDR1 SGHTA and CDR2 FQGNSA. V was clipped by 5 bases and J by 5 bases, with 16 bases between them. CDR3 nucleotide sequence: TGTGCCAGCAGCGCCCGATGGGGACTCCACGAGCAGTACTTC. This encodes CASSARWGLHEQYF. The complete variable domain, with remaining parts taken from reference TRBV7-2 and TRBJ2-7, reads GAGVSQSPSNKVTEKGKDVELRCDPISGHTALYWYRQSLGQGLEFLIYFQGNSAPDKSGLPSDRFSAERTGGSVSTLTIQRTQQEDSAVYLCASSARWGLHEQYFGPGTRLTVT.

In its sample, this clone was seen a few times. The V call is TRBV27, the J call TRBJ1-6, with D possibly TRBD1 on 6 matching bases. Trimming removed 2 bases from V and 14 bases from J, with 19 bases in between. Germline assignment: CDR1 MNHEY and CDR2 SMNVEV (reference sequence). The CDR3 has 15 residues. CDR3 region: CASSLLGQGNRALHF. CDR3 in DNA: TGTGCCAGCAGTTTACTGGGGCAGGGGAATAGGGCCCTCCACTTT.

CDR3 DNA sequence: TGTGCCAGTAGTAGAGCCGGGACAGACGTATTAGACAGTGGCTACACCTTC. This encodes CASSRAGTDVLDSGYTF. The V gene is TRBV19, the J gene TRBJ1-2, with 7 bases lining up with TRBD1. Trimming took 4 bases from V and 7 from J; bases not matched to a gene: 18. Germline values: CDR1 LNHDA, CDR2 SQIVND (reference sequence). This CDR3 comprises 17 residues.

V gene TRBV6-5 combines with J gene TRBJ1-2, with 7 bases identical to TRBD1. Germline CDR1 is MNHEY and CDR2 is SVGAGI. CDR3 length equals 15 residues. J lost 14 bases, V lost 0 bases, and 15 bases had no gene match. CDR3 region: CASSYSGPKGGVMTF. Here the CDR3 DNA reads TGTGCCAGCAGTTACTCGGGGCCCAAAGGGGGCGTAATGACCTTC.

This sequence joins TRBV27 and TRBJ2-4, with 11 bases lining up with TRBD1. Germline assignment: CDR1 MNHEY and CDR2 SMNVEV (reference sequence). With V trimmed by 5 bases and J by 7 bases, 10 bases remained unmatched. The CDR3 sequence is 16 residues long. In DNA, the CDR3 is TGTGCCAGCAGTATCAATAGGGACAGGGGGTCCAACATTCAGTACTTC. Translating gives CASSINRDRGSNIQYF.

This clone was counted a single time. The V gene is TRBV4-3, the J gene TRBJ1-1; D gene ambiguous. There are 15 residues in the CDR3. The ends were cut back, 0 bases at V and 3 bases at J, with 11 bases in the middle. Germline CDR1 is LGHNA and CDR2 is YSLEER. The CDR3 DNA is TGCGCCAGCAGCCAAGAGCCAGGAACCTACACTGAAGCTTTCTTT. Amino acids: CASSQEPGTYTEAFF.

V gene TRBV28 combines with J gene TRBJ2-7; 9 nucleotides agree with TRBD1. Looked up from germline, CDR1 is MDHEN and CDR2 is SYDVKM. Losses at the gene ends were 8 bases for V and 3 bases for J; bases not matched to a gene: 5. This CDR3 has 13 amino acids. The CDR3 DNA sequence: TGTGCCAGCGGGGCGGGACAGGGCTACGAGCAGTACTTC. It encodes CASGAGQGYEQYF.

This clone appeared once. The gene calls are TRBV3-1 (or the pseudogene TRBV3-2) and TRBJ2-1; 9 bases are a match to TRBD2. V lost 1 base and J lost 4; bases outside the gene matches: 8. CDR1 is LGHDT, CDR2 YNNKEL, per germline (reference sequence). The CDR3 length is 17 residues. The DNA of the CDR3 is TGTGCCAGCAGCCAAGTTAAAAGACTAGCGGAATACAATGAGCAGTTCTTC. It specifies CASSQVKRLAEYNEQFF.

The V gene is TRBV14, the J gene TRBJ2-3; maybe TRBD2 (5 bases). V was shortened by 1 base and J by 4 bases, with 15 bases between the two germline ends. Germline V gene sequence: CDR1 SGHDN, CDR2 FVKESK. The CDR3 is 16 residues long. The CDR3 protein is CASSQVPGNVADTQYF. The CDR3 coding sequence is TGTGCCAGCAGCCAAGTTCCCGGGAACGTGGCAGATACGCAGTATTTT. Full variable domain (outside the CDR3, taken from reference TRBV14 and TRBJ2-3): EAGVTQFPSHSVIEKGQTVTLRCDPISGHDNLYWYRRVMGKEIKFLLHFVKESKQDESGMPNNRFLAERTGGTYSTLKVQPAELEDSGVYFCASSQVPGNVADTQYFGPGTRLTVL.

The V call is TRBV6-1, the J call TRBJ2-7, with 9 nucleotides matching TRBD2. Germline CDR1 MNHNS, CDR2 SASEGT. The CDR3 has 15 amino acids. Losses at the gene ends were 2 bases for V and 6 bases for J; bases not matched to a gene: 8. The CDR3 coding sequence is TGTGCCAGCAGTGAATACGTACTAGCGGGTTTCGAGCAGTACTTC. As protein: CASSEYVLAGFEQYF.

The gene calls are TRBV2 and TRBJ1-4; 8 bases align to TRBD1. CDR1 is SNHLY and CDR2 is FYNNEI in the germline V gene. Trimming at V came to 6 bases and at J to 1 base, leaving 10 bases not matched to a gene. CDR3 size: 17 residues. CDR3 in amino acids: CASSRTGSIGTNEKLFF. CDR3 nucleotides: TGTGCCAGCAGCAGGACAGGGAGTATAGGAACTAATGAAAAACTGTTTTTT.